This TCR beta chain was observed in a study of blood T cells in healthy people across ages. Study-wide context: When template switching was applied, about one barcoded beta molecule was captured per two T cells. General study points: Correlation between TCR beta diversity and naive T cell percentage was strong. There were more naive CD4+ cells and higher diversity in long-lived donors than in aged donors.

This CDR3 contains 15 residues. V lost 0 bases to trimming and J lost 6 bases, with 14 bases between them. In germline, CDR1 is SGHAT, CDR2 FQNNGV. A sample-barcoded 5' primer and a J-beta primer mix were used in a second PCR of about 7 to 12 cycles. One entry per CDR3 protein, called by TCRdb with MiXCR from the 5' RACE reads. The sample has 600,000 to 800,000 distinct CDR3 sequences; about 21% are singletons. This clonotype was counted a few times. The antigen is undetermined. The J gene is TRBJ2-5, the V gene TRBV11-2; possibly TRBD2 for D (5 bases). Sequencing input: blood. This receptor was identified in a man between 65 and 85 years old in good health. The CDR3 bases are TGTGCCAGCAGCTTAGATCCTTTCACGGGAAAGACCCAGTACTTC. Translation gives CASSLDPFTGKTQYF.